The rows below give T cell receptor beta chains drawn from one sample of a study of early T cells in non-severe SARS-CoV-2 infection. TCRdb reprocessed the 5' RACE reads via MiXCR and lists one record per CDR3 protein. The repertoire holds 100,000 to 150,000 distinct CDR3 sequences, with 14% to 15% as singletons. Source material: whole blood. Receptors originate from an adult who was a healthcare worker with PCR-confirmed SARS-CoV-2 infection or an uninfected control (not recorded which). The CDR3 runs from the conserved cysteine through the conserved F or W. A D gene is named only where the DNA matches it firmly. The size entry is marked missing in some rows and otherwise reads once, few, many or a size class.

d_call: TRBD1
j_call: TRBJ2-7
clone_size: few
v_call: TRBV2
cdr3_nt: TGTGCCAGCGGCCTTGGGACAGGGGGGTCCCACGAGCAGTACTTC
cdr3_aa: CASGLGTGGSHEQYF

d_call: TRBD1
j_call: TRBJ2-5
clone_size: few
v_call: TRBV5-1
cdr3_nt: TGCGCCAGCAGCAGGGACAGCGCACAAGAGACCCAGTACTTC
cdr3_aa: CASSRDSAQETQYF

d_call: NA
j_call: TRBJ1-1
clone_size: NA
v_call: TRBV12-3/TRBV12-4
cdr3_nt: TGTGCCAGCAGTCAACCCCCCGGGGCGGCTTTCTTT
cdr3_aa: CASSQPPGAAFF

d_call: NA
j_call: TRBJ2-3
clone_size: NA
v_call: TRBV18
cdr3_nt: TGTGCCAGCACGCCCCGGTGGCAGGGGGGAGGCACAGGTACGCAGTATTTT
cdr3_aa: CASTPRWQGGGTGTQYF

d_call: NA
j_call: TRBJ2-4
clone_size: NA
v_call: TRBV5-1
cdr3_nt: TGCGCCAGCAGGGGCGGGAACATTCAGTACTTC
cdr3_aa: CASRGGNIQYF

d_call: NA
j_call: TRBJ2-7
clone_size: NA
v_call: TRBV7-6
cdr3_nt: TGTGCCAGCAGCCTAGGGACTCCTCCGAGCGAGCAGTACTTC
cdr3_aa: CASSLGTPPSEQYF

d_call: TRBD1
j_call: TRBJ1-4
clone_size: NA
v_call: TRBV4-2
cdr3_nt: TGTGCCAGCAGCCAAGGGACAGGGGACGAAAAACTGTTTTTT
cdr3_aa: CASSQGTGDEKLFF

d_call: TRBD1
j_call: TRBJ1-2
clone_size: few
v_call: TRBV7-9
cdr3_nt: TGTGCCAGCAGGGGACAGGTCGATGGCTACACCTTC
cdr3_aa: CASRGQVDGYTF

d_call: TRBD2
j_call: TRBJ2-1
clone_size: few
v_call: TRBV6-5
cdr3_nt: TGTGCCAGCAGTTCGAGACTAGCGGGGGGTCTGACGAATGAGCAGTTCTTC
cdr3_aa: CASSSRLAGGLTNEQFF

d_call: NA
j_call: TRBJ1-5
clone_size: few
v_call: TRBV7-9
cdr3_nt: TGTGCCAGCAGCTCCGGACTCCAATCGGGGCAGCCCCAGCATTTT
cdr3_aa: CASSSGLQSGQPQHF

d_call: NA
j_call: TRBJ1-5
clone_size: few
v_call: TRBV19
cdr3_nt: TGTGCCAGTCACCGGACAGCAAATCAGCCCCAGCATTTT
cdr3_aa: CASHRTANQPQHF

d_call: NA
j_call: TRBJ1-1
clone_size: NA
v_call: TRBV6-1
cdr3_nt: TGTGCCAGCAGTGCAAACGGACGGAGGAACACTGAAGCTTTCTTT
cdr3_aa: CASSANGRRNTEAFF

d_call: TRBD2
j_call: TRBJ2-3
clone_size: NA
v_call: TRBV4-1
cdr3_nt: TGCGCCAGCAGCCAAGTTTCCCTAGCGGCTAGCACAGATACGCAGTATTTT
cdr3_aa: CASSQVSLAASTDTQYF

d_call: NA
j_call: TRBJ2-2
clone_size: few
v_call: TRBV12-3/TRBV12-4
cdr3_nt: TGTGCCAGCAATAACAGGGCCGGGGAGCTGTTTTTT
cdr3_aa: CASNNRAGELFF

d_call: NA
j_call: TRBJ2-6
clone_size: NA
v_call: TRBV7-9
cdr3_nt: TGTGCCAGCAGCTACGAGGGCGGAGCTGGGGCCAACGTCCTGACTTTC
cdr3_aa: CASSYEGGAGANVLTF

d_call: NA
j_call: TRBJ2-2
clone_size: few
v_call: TRBV29-1
cdr3_nt: TGCAGCGCCTGGACAGTAGCGAACACCGGGGAGCTGTTTTTT
cdr3_aa: CSAWTVANTGELFF

d_call: NA
j_call: TRBJ1-6
clone_size: few
v_call: TRBV11-2
cdr3_nt: TGTGCCAGCAGCTTAGGTGGCCTTAATTCACCCCTCCACTTT
cdr3_aa: CASSLGGLNSPLHF

d_call: NA
j_call: TRBJ1-1
clone_size: NA
v_call: TRBV7-9
cdr3_nt: TGTGCCAGCAGCTTAGGGGGGCAGGAACAAGCTGCATGG
cdr3_aa: CASSLGGQEQAAW

d_call: TRBD1
j_call: TRBJ2-3
clone_size: many
v_call: TRBV2
cdr3_nt: TGTGCCAGCAGGGTTCGACAGGGGGCGCGCACAGATACGCAGTATTTT
cdr3_aa: CASRVRQGARTDTQYF

d_call: TRBD2
j_call: TRBJ2-1
clone_size: NA
v_call: TRBV7-9
cdr3_nt: TGTGCCAGCAGCTCAGCGGGCCTAGCGGTATACAATGAGCAGTTCTTC
cdr3_aa: CASSSAGLAVYNEQFF

d_call: NA
j_call: TRBJ1-3
clone_size: NA
v_call: TRBV9
cdr3_nt: TGTGCCAGCAGCGTAGGCTCTGGAAACACCATATATTTT
cdr3_aa: CASSVGSGNTIYF

d_call: NA
j_call: TRBJ2-3
clone_size: few
v_call: TRBV27
cdr3_nt: TGTGCCAGCAGGGAACAGGGCCGAGATACGCAGTATTTT
cdr3_aa: CASREQGRDTQYF

d_call: TRBD1
j_call: TRBJ2-2
clone_size: NA
v_call: TRBV3-1
cdr3_nt: TGTGCCAGCAGCCAAGACAGGGGGATCACCGGGGAGCTGTTTTTT
cdr3_aa: CASSQDRGITGELFF

d_call: NA
j_call: TRBJ2-3
clone_size: many
v_call: TRBV11-2
cdr3_nt: TGTGCCAGCAGCCGCCGTAGCGGACTCACAGATACGCAGTATTTT
cdr3_aa: CASSRRSGLTDTQYF

d_call: NA
j_call: TRBJ1-4
clone_size: few
v_call: TRBV5-5
cdr3_nt: TGTGCCAGCAGCTTGTATCCGAGCGGACAGGAAAAACTGTTTTTT
cdr3_aa: CASSLYPSGQEKLFF

d_call: TRBD1
j_call: TRBJ1-2
clone_size: NA
v_call: TRBV5-5
cdr3_nt: TGTGCCAGCAGCTACTCTACAGGGGGCGCGTACGGCTACACCTTC
cdr3_aa: CASSYSTGGAYGYTF

d_call: NA
j_call: TRBJ1-3
clone_size: many
v_call: TRBV7-9
cdr3_nt: TGTGCCAGCAGCCCCGCAGACTCTGGAAACACCATATATTTT
cdr3_aa: CASSPADSGNTIYF

d_call: NA
j_call: TRBJ1-2
clone_size: many
v_call: TRBV5-4
cdr3_nt: TGTGCCAGCAGCTTGAATACAGCAAGAGGCTACACCTTC
cdr3_aa: CASSLNTARGYTF

d_call: TRBD1
j_call: TRBJ2-5
clone_size: NA
v_call: TRBV11-2
cdr3_nt: TGTGCCAGCAGCTTGACAGGGGCCGGGGGGACCCAGTACTTC
cdr3_aa: CASSLTGAGGTQYF

d_call: NA
j_call: TRBJ1-1
clone_size: few
v_call: TRBV7-9
cdr3_nt: TGTGCCAGCAGTCAGGTTTTCGACACTGAAGCTTTCTTT
cdr3_aa: CASSQVFDTEAFF

d_call: NA
j_call: TRBJ2-3
clone_size: many
v_call: TRBV3-1
cdr3_nt: TGTGCCAGCAGCCCTCTGAACGCAGATACGCAGTATTTT
cdr3_aa: CASSPLNADTQYF